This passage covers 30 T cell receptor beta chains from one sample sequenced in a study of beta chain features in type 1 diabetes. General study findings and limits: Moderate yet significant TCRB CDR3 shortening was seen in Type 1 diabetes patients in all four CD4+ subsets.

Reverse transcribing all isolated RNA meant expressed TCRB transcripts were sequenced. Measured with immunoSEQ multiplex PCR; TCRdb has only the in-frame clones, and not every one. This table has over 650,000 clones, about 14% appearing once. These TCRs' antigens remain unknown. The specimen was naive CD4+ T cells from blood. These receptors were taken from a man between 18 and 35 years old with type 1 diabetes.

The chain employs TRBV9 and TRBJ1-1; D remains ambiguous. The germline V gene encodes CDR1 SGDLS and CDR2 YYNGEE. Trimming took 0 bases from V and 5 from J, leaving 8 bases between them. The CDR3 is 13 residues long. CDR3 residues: CASSVGAKTEAFF. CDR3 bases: TGTGCCAGCAGCGTAGGGGCCAAGACTGAAGCTTTCTTT.

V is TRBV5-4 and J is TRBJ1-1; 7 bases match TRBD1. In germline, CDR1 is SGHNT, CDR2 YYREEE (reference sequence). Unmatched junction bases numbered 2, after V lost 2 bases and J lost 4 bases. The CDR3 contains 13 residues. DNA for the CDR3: TGTGCCAGCAGCTTCCGACAGGGCACTGAAGCTTTCTTT. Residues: CASSFRQGTEAFF.

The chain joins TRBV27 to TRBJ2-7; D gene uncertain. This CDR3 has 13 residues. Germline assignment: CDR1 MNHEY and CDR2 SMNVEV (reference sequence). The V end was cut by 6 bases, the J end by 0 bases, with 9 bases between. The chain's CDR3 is CASRDGSSYEQYF. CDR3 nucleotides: TGTGCCAGCAGAGACGGTAGCTCCTACGAGCAGTACTTC.

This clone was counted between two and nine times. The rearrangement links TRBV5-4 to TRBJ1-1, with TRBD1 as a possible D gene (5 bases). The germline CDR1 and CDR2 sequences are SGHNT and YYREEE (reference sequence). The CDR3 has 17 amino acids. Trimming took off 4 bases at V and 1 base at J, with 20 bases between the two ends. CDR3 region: CASSPGTRGPSNTEAFF. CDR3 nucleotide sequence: TGTGCCAGCAGCCCGGGGACCCGGGGACCCTCGAACACTGAAGCTTTCTTT.

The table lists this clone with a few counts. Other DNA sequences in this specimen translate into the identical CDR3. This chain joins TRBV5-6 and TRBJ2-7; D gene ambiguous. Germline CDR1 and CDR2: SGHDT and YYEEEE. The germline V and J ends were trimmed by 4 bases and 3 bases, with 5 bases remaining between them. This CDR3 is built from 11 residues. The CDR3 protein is CASSLNYEQYF. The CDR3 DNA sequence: TGTGCCAGCAGCCTCAACTACGAGCAGTACTTC.

CDR3 loop: CASSQRLLNQPQHF. DNA for the CDR3: TGCGCCAGCAGCCAACGGTTGCTCAATCAGCCCCAGCATTTT. V usage is TRBV4-3 and J usage is TRBJ1-5, with unresolved D. V lost 2 bases, J lost 3 bases, and 8 bases lay in between. This CDR3 has 14 amino acids. Germline loops: CDR1 LGHNA, CDR2 YSLEER.

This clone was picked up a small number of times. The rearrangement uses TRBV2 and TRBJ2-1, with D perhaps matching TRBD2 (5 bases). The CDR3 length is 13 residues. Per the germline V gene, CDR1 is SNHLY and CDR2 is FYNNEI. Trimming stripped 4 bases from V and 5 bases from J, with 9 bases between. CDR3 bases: TGTGCCAGCAGTGGGACGGGAAACAATGAGCAGTTCTTC. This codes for CASSGTGNNEQFF.

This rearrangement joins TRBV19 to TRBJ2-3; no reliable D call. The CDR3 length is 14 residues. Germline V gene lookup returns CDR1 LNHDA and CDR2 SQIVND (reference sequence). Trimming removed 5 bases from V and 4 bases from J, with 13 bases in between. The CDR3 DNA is TGTGCCAGTAGTCCCGGGTATGGAGCAGATACGCAGTATTTT. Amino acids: CASSPGYGADTQYF.

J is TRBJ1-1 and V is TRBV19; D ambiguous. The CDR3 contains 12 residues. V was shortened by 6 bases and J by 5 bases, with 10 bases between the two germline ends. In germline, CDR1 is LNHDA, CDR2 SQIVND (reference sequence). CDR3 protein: CASRLTGTEAFF. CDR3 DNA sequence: TGTGCCAGTAGGCTTACGGGGACTGAAGCTTTCTTT.

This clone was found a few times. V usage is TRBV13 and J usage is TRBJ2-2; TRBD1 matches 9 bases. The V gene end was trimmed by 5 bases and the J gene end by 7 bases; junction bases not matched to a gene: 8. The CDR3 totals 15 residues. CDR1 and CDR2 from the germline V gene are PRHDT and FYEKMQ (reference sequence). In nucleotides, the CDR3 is TGTGCCAGCAGCCAGGGGACAGGGTACAACGGGGAGCTGTTTTTT. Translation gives CASSQGTGYNGELFF.

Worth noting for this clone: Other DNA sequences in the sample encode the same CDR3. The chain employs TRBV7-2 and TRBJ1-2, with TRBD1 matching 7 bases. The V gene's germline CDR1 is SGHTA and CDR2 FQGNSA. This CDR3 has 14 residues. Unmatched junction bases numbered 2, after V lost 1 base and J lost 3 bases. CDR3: CASSLGQGHYGYTF. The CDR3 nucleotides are TGTGCCAGCAGCTTAGGACAGGGACACTATGGCTACACCTTC.

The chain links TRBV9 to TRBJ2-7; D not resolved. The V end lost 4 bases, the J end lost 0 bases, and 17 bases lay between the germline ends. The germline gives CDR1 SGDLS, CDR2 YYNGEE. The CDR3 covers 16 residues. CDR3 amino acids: CASSPHLEALSYEQYF. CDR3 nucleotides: TGTGCCAGCAGCCCACACCTAGAGGCCCTCTCCTACGAGCAGTACTTC.

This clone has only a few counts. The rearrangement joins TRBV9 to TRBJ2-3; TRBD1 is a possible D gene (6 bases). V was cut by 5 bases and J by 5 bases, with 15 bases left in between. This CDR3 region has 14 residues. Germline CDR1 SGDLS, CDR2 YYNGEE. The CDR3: CASSLEAGVDTQYF. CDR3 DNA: TGTGCCAGCAGTTTAGAGGCAGGGGTAGATACGCAGTATTTT.

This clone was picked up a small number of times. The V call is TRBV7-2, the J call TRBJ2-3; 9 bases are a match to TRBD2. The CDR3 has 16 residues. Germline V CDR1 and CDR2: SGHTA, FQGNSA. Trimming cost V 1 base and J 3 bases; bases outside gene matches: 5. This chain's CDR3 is CASSLVGGGATDTQYF. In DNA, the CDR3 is TGTGCCAGCAGCTTAGTTGGCGGGGGGGCTACAGATACGCAGTATTTT.

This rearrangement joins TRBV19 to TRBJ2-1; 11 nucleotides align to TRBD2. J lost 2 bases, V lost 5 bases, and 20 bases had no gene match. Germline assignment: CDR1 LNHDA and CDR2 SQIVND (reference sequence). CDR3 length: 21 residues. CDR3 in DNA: TGTGCCAGTAGTTCGTACTCCGGGACTAGCGGAACCCCTGGGACCTACAATGAGCAGTTCTTC. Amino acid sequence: CASSSYSGTSGTPGTYNEQFF.

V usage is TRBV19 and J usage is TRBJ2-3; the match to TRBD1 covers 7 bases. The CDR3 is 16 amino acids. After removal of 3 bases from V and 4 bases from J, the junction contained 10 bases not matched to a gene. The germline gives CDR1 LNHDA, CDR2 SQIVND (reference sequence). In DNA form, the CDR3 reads TGTGCCAGTAGTATCACAGGGGATGCGTTGGCAGATACGCAGTATTTT. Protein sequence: CASSITGDALADTQYF.

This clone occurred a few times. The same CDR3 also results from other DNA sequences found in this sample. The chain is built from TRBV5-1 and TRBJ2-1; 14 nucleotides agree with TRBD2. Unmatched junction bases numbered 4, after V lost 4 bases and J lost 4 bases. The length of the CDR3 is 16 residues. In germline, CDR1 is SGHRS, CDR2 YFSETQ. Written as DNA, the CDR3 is TGCGCCAGCAGCCCCGGGACTAGCGGGGGTTACAATGAGCAGTTCTTC. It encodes CASSPGTSGGYNEQFF.

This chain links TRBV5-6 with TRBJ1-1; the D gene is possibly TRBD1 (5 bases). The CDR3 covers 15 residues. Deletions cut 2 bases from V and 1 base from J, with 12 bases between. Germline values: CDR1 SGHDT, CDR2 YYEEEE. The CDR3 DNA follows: TGTGCCAGCAGCTTTCCAGGGCTTGGGAACACTGAAGCTTTCTTT. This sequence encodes CASSFPGLGNTEAFF.

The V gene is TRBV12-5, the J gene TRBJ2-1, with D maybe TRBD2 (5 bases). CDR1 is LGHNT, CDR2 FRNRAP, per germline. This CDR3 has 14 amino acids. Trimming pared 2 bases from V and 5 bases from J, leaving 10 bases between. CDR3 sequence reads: CASGLNLGDNEQFF. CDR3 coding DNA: TGTGCTAGTGGTTTGAATCTCGGGGACAATGAGCAGTTCTTC. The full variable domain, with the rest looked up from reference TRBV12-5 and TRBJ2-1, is DARVTQTPRHKVTEMGQEVTMRCQPILGHNTVFWYRQTMMQGLELLAYFRNRAPLDDSGMPKDRFSAEMPDATLATLKIQPSEPRDSAVYFCASGLNLGDNEQFFGPGTRLTVL.

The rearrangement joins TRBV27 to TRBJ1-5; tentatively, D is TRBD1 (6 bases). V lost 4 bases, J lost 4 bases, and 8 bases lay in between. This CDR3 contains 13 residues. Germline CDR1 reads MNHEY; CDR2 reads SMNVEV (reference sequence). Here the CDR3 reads CASSYGQNQPQHF. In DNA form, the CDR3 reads TGTGCCAGCAGTTACGGACAGAATCAGCCCCAGCATTTT.

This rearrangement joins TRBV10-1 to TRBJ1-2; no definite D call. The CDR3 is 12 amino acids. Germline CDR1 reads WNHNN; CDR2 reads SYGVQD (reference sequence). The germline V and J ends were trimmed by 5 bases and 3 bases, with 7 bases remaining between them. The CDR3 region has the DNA TGCGCCAGCAGTTCATACGACTATGGCTACACCTTC. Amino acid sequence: CASSSYDYGYTF.

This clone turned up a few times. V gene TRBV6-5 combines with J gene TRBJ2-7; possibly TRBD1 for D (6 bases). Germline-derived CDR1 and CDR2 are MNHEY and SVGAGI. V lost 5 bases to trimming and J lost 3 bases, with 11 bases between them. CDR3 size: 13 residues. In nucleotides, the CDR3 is TGTGCCAGCAGTCGACAGGAGAACTACGAGCAGTACTTC. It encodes CASSRQENYEQYF.

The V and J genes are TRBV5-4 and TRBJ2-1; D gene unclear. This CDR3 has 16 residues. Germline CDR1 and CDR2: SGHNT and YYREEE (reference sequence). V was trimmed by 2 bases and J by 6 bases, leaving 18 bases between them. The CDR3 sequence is CASSLAVDIGRNEQFF. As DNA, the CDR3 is TGTGCCAGCAGCTTAGCTGTCGATATAGGGCGCAATGAGCAGTTCTTC.

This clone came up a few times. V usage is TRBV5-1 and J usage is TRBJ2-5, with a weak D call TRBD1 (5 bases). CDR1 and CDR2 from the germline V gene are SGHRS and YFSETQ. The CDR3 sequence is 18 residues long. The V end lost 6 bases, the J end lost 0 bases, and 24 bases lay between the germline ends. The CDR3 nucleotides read TGCGCCAGCATCGAAGTAGGCGCGGCAGGGCAAAACCAAGAGACCCAGTACTTC. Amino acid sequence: CASIEVGAAGQNQETQYF.

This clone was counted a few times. The CDR3: CACSRPGTYNEQFF. CDR3 DNA sequence: TGTGCCTGCTCAAGACCCGGGACATACAATGAGCAGTTCTTC. The chain uses TRBV30 and TRBJ2-1; D is perhaps TRBD1 (6 bases). V lost 6 bases and J lost 4, with 16 bases in between. The CDR3 extends over 14 amino acids. The germline CDR1 and CDR2 sequences are GTSNPN and SVGIG (reference sequence).

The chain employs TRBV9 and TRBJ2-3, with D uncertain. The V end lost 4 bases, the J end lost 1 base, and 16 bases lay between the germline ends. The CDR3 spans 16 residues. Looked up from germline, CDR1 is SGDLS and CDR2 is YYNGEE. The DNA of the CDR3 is TGTGCCAGCAGCCCCCGTATGGTTCGGGGCACAGATACGCAGTATTTT. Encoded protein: CASSPRMVRGTDTQYF.

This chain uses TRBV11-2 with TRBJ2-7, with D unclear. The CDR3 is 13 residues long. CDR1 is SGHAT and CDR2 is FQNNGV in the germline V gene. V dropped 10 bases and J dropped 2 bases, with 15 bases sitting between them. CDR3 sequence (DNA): TGTGCCACCGAGACCACGCTTACCTACGAGCAGTACTTC. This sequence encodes CATETTLTYEQYF.

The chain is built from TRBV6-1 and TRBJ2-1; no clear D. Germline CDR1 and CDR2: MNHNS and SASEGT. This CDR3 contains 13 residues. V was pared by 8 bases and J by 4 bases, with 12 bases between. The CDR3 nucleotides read TGTGCCAGCTGCACAGCCCTGTACAATGAGCAGTTCTTC. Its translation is CASCTALYNEQFF.

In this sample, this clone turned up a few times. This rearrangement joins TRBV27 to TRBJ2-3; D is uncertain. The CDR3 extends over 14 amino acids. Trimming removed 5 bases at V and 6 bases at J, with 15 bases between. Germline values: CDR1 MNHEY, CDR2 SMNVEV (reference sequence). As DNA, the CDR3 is TGTGCCAGCAGTCCTATGGGCGCCGCCGATACGCAGTATTTT. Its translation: CASSPMGAADTQYF.

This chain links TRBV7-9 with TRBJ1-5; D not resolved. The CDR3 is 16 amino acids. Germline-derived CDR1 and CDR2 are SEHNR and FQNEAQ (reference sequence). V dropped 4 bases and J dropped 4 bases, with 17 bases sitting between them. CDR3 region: CASSSYSGSGNQPQHF. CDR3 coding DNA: TGTGCCAGCAGCTCATATTCCGGCTCGGGAAATCAGCCCCAGCATTTT. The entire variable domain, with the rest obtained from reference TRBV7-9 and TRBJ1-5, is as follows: DTGVSQNPRHKITKRGQNVTFRCDPISEHNRLYWYRQTLGQGPEFLTYFQNEAQLEKSRLLSDRFSAERPKGSFSTLEIQRTEQGDSAMYLCASSSYSGSGNQPQHFGDGTRLSIL.